This is a list of T cell receptor beta chains from one sample in a study of T cells in localized non-small cell lung cancer. The repertoire was sequenced with immunoSEQ multiplex PCR; TCRdb's copy has only in-frame clones and lacks some. The table includes tens of thousands of clones, around four fifths detected once. This sample comprised peripheral blood, obtained before any cancer treatment. The receptors come from a man aged 35 to 70 with stage I lung adenocarcinoma. CDR3s include the opening cysteine and the closing phenylalanine or tryptophan. A D gene is named only where the DNA matches it firmly. Only some rows state a clone size, as once, few, many or a class for expanded clones.

clone_size	cdr3_length	j_call	v_call	d_call	cdr3_aa	cdr3_nt
NA	15	TRBJ2-5	TRBV7-3	NA	CASSLGYGGQGTQYF	TGTGCCAGCAGCTTAGGTTATGGGGGGCAGGGGACCCAGTACTTC
NA	19	TRBJ1-2	TRBV7-8	TRBD1	CASSERRGPTPSRNYGYTF	TGTGCCAGCAGCGAAAGGAGGGGGCCAACCCCTAGCAGAAACTATGGCTACACCTTC
NA	14	TRBJ2-5	TRBV6-6	TRBD1	CASSPATGEETQYF	TGTGCCAGCAGCCCGGCTACAGGGGAAGAGACCCAGTACTTC
few	14	TRBJ1-3	TRBV9	NA	CASSVGPVGNTIYF	TGTGCCAGCAGCGTAGGACCCGTTGGAAACACCATATATTTT
NA	14	TRBJ2-7	TRBV7-2	NA	CASSPDSPLNEQYF	TGTGCCAGCAGTCCGGACAGCCCCTTGAACGAGCAGTACTTC
NA	16	TRBJ2-3	TRBV10-1	NA	CASSDAGVGGTDTQYF	TGCGCCAGCAGTGACGCTGGCGTCGGGGGAACAGATACGCAGTATTTT
NA	14	TRBJ2-7	TRBV5-6	NA	CASPKPRLDDEQYF	TGTGCCAGTCCTAAACCGAGGCTAGACGACGAGCAGTACTTC
NA	15	TRBJ2-7	TRBV12-5	NA	CASGLVPGGSYEQYF	TGTGCTAGTGGTTTGGTACCGGGCGGGTCCTACGAGCAGTACTTC
NA	12	TRBJ2-1	TRBV6-5	NA	CASTNPRNEQFF	TGTGCCAGCACTAACCCTAGGAATGAGCAGTTCTTC
NA	16	TRBJ1-2	TRBV9	NA	CASSHNVGGRDYGYTF	TGTGCCAGCAGCCATAACGTGGGGGGGCGCGACTATGGCTACACCTTC
NA	14	TRBJ2-1	TRBV19	NA	CASSIARGYNEQFF	TGTGCCAGTAGTATTGCTAGGGGATACAATGAGCAGTTCTTC
NA	14	TRBJ1-2	TRBV18	NA	CASSPPSPNYGYTF	TGTGCCAGCTCACCACCGTCCCCTAACTATGGCTACACCTTC
once	17	TRBJ1-2	TRBV2	TRBD1	CASSEPTGVQGESGYTF	TGTGCCAGCAGTGAACCGACCGGAGTTCAGGGGGAAAGTGGCTACACCTTC
NA	15	TRBJ1-5	TRBV6-5	NA	CASSPTVYSNQPQHF	TGTGCCAGCAGCCCGACGGTTTATAGCAATCAGCCCCAGCATTTT
NA	16	TRBJ1-1	TRBV7-9	TRBD1	CASSKDRALQNTEAFF	TGTGCCAGCAGCAAGGACAGGGCCCTCCAGAACACTGAAGCTTTCTTT
NA	15	TRBJ2-7	TRBV7-8	NA	CASSLGTGNFHEQYF	TGTGCCAGCAGCTTAGGGACCGGCAATTTCCACGAGCAGTACTTC
NA	12	TRBJ1-5	TRBV19	NA	CASSIWGQPQHF	TGTGCCAGTAGTATTTGGGGTCAGCCCCAGCATTTT
once	17	TRBJ2-2	TRBV5-1	NA	CASSMTTGFVNTGELFF	TGCGCCAGCAGCATGACGACGGGGTTTGTGAACACCGGGGAGCTGTTTTTT
once	15	TRBJ1-2	TRBV5-6	TRBD1	CASSLPGQGLYGYTF	TGTGCCAGCAGCTTACCGGGACAGGGGCTTTATGGCTACACCTTC
NA	18	TRBJ2-3	TRBV7-2	TRBD2	CASSSAAFGGESTDTQYF	TGTGCCAGCAGCTCCGCGGCTTTTGGGGGGGAAAGCACAGATACGCAGTATTTT
NA	12	TRBJ1-1	TRBV19	TRBD1	CASSTIQGEAFF	TGTGCCAGTAGTACGATACAGGGGGAAGCTTTCTTT
NA	14	TRBJ1-1	TRBV2	NA	CASRAERQAALAFF	TGTGCCAGCAGGGCTGAGAGACAGGCAGCCCTGGCTTTCTTT
NA	17	TRBJ2-7	TRBV4-2	TRBD1	CASSPSEGTGGTYEQYF	TGTGCCAGCAGCCCCTCCGAGGGGACAGGGGGCACCTACGAGCAGTACTTC
once	14	TRBJ2-2	TRBV7-3	NA	CASSSTSNTGELFF	TGTGCCAGCAGCTCCACGTCCAACACCGGGGAGCTGTTTTTT
NA	16	TRBJ2-1	TRBV9	TRBD2	CTSSGLTSGRAGEQFF	TGTACCAGCAGCGGATTGACTAGCGGGAGGGCCGGTGAGCAGTTCTTC
NA	17	TRBJ2-1	TRBV7-2	TRBD2	CASSLGTSGYGGPEQFF	TGTGCCAGCAGCTTAGGGACTAGCGGGTATGGAGGGCCTGAGCAGTTCTTC
NA	16	TRBJ1-3	TRBV7-9	NA	CASSLGSRASGNTIYF	TGTGCCAGCAGCTTGGGGTCCCGGGCCTCTGGAAACACCATATATTTT
NA	13	TRBJ1-3	TRBV7-8	NA	CASTLSPGNTIYF	TGTGCCAGCACCCTCAGCCCTGGAAACACCATATATTTT
NA	13	TRBJ1-6	TRBV5-1	NA	CASSPGTNSPLHF	TGCGCCAGCAGCCCCGGGACTAACTCACCCCTCCACTTT
NA	16	TRBJ1-1	TRBV7-9	NA	CASSRRAGRGGSEAFF	TGTGCCAGCAGCCGAAGAGCGGGACGGGGGGGTAGTGAAGCTTTCTTT
NA	14	TRBJ2-1	TRBV27	NA	CASSLAGPYNEQFF	TGTGCCAGCAGTTTGGCGGGGCCCTACAATGAGCAGTTCTTC
NA	17	TRBJ1-1	TRBV5-1	TRBD1	CASSPGQGARMNTEAFF	TGCGCCAGCAGCCCCGGACAGGGGGCGCGGATGAACACTGAAGCTTTCTTT
NA	14	TRBJ1-5	TRBV5-6	NA	CASSYGQRLQPQHF	TGTGCCAGCAGCTACGGACAGAGACTTCAGCCCCAGCATTTT
NA	14	TRBJ2-5	TRBV5-4	NA	CASSLGGKQETQYF	TGTGCCAGCAGCTTGGGGGGGAAACAAGAGACCCAGTACTTC
once	14	TRBJ2-5	TRBV19	NA	CASSMDQAGETQYF	TGTGCCAGTAGTATGGATCAGGCCGGAGAAACCCAGTACTTC
NA	19	TRBJ2-6	TRBV5-5	TRBD1	CASSSRSDRGFAGANVLTF	TGTGCCAGCAGCTCAAGGTCGGACAGGGGCTTTGCTGGGGCCAACGTCCTGACTTTC
NA	13	TRBJ1-6	TRBV7-9	NA	CASSWDKDSPLHF	TGTGCCAGCAGCTGGGATAAGGATTCACCCCTCCACTTT
NA	14	TRBJ2-3	TRBV11-1	TRBD1	CASSDQGAADTQYF	TGTGCCAGCAGCGATCAGGGGGCGGCAGATACGCAGTATTTT
NA	15	TRBJ2-7	TRBV13	TRBD1	CASSLGGTGRYEQYF	TGTGCCAGCAGCCTGGGCGGGACAGGGAGGTACGAGCAGTACTTC
few	14	TRBJ1-3	TRBV5-4	TRBD1	CASSSRTGGNTIYF	TGTGCCAGCAGCTCCCGGACAGGTGGAAACACCATATATTTT
NA	15	TRBJ1-1	TRBV7-3	NA	CASSLGPESRTEAFF	TGTGCCAGCAGCTTAGGTCCAGAGAGCCGCACTGAAGCTTTCTTT
once	14	TRBJ2-1	TRBV11-2	NA	CASSPGPDYNEQFF	TGTGCCAGCAGCCCCGGGCCGGACTACAATGAGCAGTTCTTC
NA	16	TRBJ1-2	TRBV27	TRBD1	CASSLSGTDVTGGYTF	TGTGCCAGCAGTTTATCGGGGACAGACGTAACGGGTGGCTACACCTTC
NA	13	TRBJ2-7	TRBV28	NA	CASSFGRGGKQYF	TGTGCCAGCAGTTTCGGAAGGGGGGGTAAGCAGTACTTC
NA	17	TRBJ2-3	TRBV5-1	TRBD2	CASSFKPSGSSTDTQYF	TGCGCCAGCAGCTTTAAACCTAGCGGGTCTAGCACAGATACGCAGTATTTT
NA	18	TRBJ2-7	TRBV5-6	TRBD1	CASSLARENRGRAYEQYF	TGTGCCAGCAGCTTGGCCAGGGAGAACAGGGGACGCGCCTACGAGCAGTACTTC
once	15	TRBJ1-2	TRBV14	TRBD1	CASSPQQGAGYGYTF	TGTGCCAGCAGCCCTCAACAGGGGGCGGGATATGGCTACACCTTC
NA	16	TRBJ1-4	TRBV9	TRBD1	CATRPRDRGTNEKLFF	TGTGCCACCCGACCGCGGGACAGGGGGACTAATGAAAAACTGTTTTTT
NA	12	TRBJ1-2	TRBV11-2	NA	CASSTENYGYTF	TGTGCCAGCAGCACTGAAAACTATGGCTACACCTTC
NA	13	TRBJ2-5	TRBV18	TRBD1	CASSATGGETQYF	TGTGCCAGCTCCGCCACAGGGGGAGAGACCCAGTACTTC
NA	14	TRBJ2-7	TRBV6-6	TRBD1	CASSYPGQFYEQYF	TGTGCCAGCAGTTACCCGGGACAGTTTTACGAGCAGTACTTC
NA	14	TRBJ1-1	TRBV6-5	NA	CASRPLGRATEAFF	TGTGCCAGCAGGCCCTTGGGCAGGGCCACTGAAGCTTTCTTT
NA	14	TRBJ2-3	TRBV5-6	NA	CASSLVWGTDTQYF	TGTGCCAGCAGCTTGGTCTGGGGAACAGATACGCAGTATTTT
NA	15	TRBJ2-2	TRBV7-8	NA	CASSFFNANTGELFF	TGTGCCAGCAGCTTTTTCAACGCGAACACCGGGGAGCTGTTTTTT